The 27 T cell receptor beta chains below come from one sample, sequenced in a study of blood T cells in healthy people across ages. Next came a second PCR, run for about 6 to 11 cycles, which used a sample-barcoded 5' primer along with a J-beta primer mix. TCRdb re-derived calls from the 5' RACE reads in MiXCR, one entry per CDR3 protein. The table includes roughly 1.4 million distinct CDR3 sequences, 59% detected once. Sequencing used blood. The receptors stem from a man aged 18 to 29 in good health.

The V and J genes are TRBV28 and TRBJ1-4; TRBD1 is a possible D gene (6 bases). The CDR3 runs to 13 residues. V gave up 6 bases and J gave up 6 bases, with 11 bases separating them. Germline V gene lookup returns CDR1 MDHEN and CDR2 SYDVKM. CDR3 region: CASRTGLDEKLFF. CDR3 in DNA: TGTGCCAGCAGAACAGGGTTAGATGAAAAACTGTTTTTT.

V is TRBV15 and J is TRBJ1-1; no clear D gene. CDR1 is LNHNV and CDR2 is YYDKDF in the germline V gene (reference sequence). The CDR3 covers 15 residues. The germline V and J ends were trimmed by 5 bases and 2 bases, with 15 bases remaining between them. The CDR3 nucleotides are TGTGCCACCAGCTCTCCGGGAGAGATAAACACTGAAGCTTTCTTT. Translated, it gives CATSSPGEINTEAFF.

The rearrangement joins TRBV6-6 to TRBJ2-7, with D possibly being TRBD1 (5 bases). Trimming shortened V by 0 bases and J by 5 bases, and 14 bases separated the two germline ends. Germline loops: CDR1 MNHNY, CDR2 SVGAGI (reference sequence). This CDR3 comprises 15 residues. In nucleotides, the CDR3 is TGTGCCAGCAGTTACTCGATGGCAGGGAAGAACGAGCAGTACTTC. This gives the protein CASSYSMAGKNEQYF.

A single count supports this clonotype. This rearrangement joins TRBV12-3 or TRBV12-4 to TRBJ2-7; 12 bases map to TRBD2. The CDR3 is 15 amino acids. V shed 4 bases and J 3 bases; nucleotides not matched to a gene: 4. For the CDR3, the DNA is TGTGCCAGCAGTTGGGGGACTAGCGGGCTCTACGAGCAGTACTTC. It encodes CASSWGTSGLYEQYF.

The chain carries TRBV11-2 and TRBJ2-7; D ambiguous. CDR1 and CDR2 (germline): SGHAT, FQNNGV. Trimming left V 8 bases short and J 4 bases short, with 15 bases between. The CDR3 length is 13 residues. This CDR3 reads CASDLEALYEQYF. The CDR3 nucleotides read TGTGCCAGCGACTTAGAAGCCCTTTACGAGCAGTACTTC.

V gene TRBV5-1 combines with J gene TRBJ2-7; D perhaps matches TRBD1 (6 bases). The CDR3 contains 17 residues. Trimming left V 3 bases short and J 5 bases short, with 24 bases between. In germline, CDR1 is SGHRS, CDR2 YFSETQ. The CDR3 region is CASSWTGQPYAKDEQYF. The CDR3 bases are TGCGCCAGCAGCTGGACTGGACAGCCTTACGCGAAAGACGAGCAGTACTTC. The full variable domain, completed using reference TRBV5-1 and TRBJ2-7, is KAGVTQTPRYLIKTRGQQVTLSCSPISGHRSVSWYQQTPGQGLQFLFEYFSETQRNKGNFPGRFSGRQFSNSRSEMNVSTLELGDSALYLCASSWTGQPYAKDEQYFGPGTRLTVT.

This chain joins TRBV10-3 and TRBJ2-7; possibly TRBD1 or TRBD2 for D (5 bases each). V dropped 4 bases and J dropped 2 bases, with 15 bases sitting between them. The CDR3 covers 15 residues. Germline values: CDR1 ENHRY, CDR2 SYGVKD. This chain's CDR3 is CAISGRDGPAYEQYF. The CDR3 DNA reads TGTGCCATCAGTGGTCGGGACGGACCTGCCTACGAGCAGTACTTC.

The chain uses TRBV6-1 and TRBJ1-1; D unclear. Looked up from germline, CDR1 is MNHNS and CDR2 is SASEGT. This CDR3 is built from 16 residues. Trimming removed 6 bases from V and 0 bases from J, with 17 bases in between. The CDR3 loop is CASRPGWAGMNTEAFF. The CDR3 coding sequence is TGTGCCAGCAGACCCGGATGGGCGGGCATGAACACTGAAGCTTTCTTT.

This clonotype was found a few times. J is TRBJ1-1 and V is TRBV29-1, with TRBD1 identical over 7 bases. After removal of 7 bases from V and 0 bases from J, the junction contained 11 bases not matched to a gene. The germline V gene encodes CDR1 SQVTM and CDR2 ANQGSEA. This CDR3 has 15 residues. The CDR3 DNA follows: TGCAGCGAACAGGGGTCGAAGGTTATGAACACTGAAGCTTTCTTT. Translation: CSEQGSKVMNTEAFF.

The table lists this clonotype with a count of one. The CDR3 reads CASSLWGQGGDTQYF. Written as DNA, the CDR3 is TGTGCCAGCAGTTTGTGGGGACAGGGTGGAGATACGCAGTATTTT. This chain uses TRBV6-2 or TRBV6-3 with TRBJ2-3, with TRBD1 matching over 9 bases. The CDR3 extends over 15 amino acids. CDR1 and CDR2 (germline): MNHEY, SVGEGT. V lost 4 bases and J lost 5; bases outside the gene matches: 7.

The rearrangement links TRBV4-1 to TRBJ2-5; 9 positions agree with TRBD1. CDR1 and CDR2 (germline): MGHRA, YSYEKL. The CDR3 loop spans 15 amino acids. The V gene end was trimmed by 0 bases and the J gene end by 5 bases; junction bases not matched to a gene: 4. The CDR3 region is CASSQDWTGEETQYF. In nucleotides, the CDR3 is TGCGCCAGCAGCCAAGACTGGACAGGGGAGGAGACCCAGTACTTC.

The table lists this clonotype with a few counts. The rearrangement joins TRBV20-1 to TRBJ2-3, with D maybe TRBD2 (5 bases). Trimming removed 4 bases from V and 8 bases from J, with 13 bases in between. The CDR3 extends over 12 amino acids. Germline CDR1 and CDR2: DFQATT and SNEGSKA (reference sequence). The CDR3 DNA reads TGCAGTGCTAAGCGGTCTCAAGTTACGCAGTATTTT. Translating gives CSAKRSQVTQYF.

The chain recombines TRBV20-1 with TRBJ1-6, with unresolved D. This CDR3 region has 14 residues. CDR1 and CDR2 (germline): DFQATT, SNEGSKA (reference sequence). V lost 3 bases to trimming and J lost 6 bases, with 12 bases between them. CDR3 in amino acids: CSASPAETNSPLHF. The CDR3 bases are TGCAGTGCTAGTCCGGCGGAGACTAATTCACCCCTCCACTTT.

CDR3 in amino acids: CATDGARFYEQYF. The CDR3 nucleotides are TGTGCTACCGACGGGGCCCGGTTTTACGAGCAGTACTTC. The rearrangement links TRBV7-7 to TRBJ2-7; D might be TRBD1 or TRBD2, each matching 5 bases. The germline V gene has CDR1 SSHAT and CDR2 FNYEAQ (reference sequence). This CDR3 is 13 amino acids long.

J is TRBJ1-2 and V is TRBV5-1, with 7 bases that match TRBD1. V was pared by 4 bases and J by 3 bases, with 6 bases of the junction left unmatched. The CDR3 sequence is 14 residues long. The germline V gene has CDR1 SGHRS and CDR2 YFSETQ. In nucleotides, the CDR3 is TGCGCCAGCAGCCCGGGACAGTCAGACTATGGCTACACCTTC. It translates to CASSPGQSDYGYTF.

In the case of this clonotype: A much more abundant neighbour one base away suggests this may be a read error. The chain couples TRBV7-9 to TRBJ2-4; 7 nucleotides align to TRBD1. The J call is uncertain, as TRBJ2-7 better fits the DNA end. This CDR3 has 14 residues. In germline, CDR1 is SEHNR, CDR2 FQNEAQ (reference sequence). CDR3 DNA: TGTGCCAGCAGCGTATCGGCAGGGGGCTACGAGCAGTACTTC. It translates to CASSVSAGGYEQYF.

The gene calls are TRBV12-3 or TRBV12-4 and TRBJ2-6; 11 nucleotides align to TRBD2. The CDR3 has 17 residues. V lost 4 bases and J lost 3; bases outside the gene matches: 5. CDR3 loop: CASSYGTSGFGANVLTF. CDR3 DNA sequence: TGTGCCAGCAGTTACGGGACTAGCGGTTTTGGGGCCAACGTCCTGACTTTC.

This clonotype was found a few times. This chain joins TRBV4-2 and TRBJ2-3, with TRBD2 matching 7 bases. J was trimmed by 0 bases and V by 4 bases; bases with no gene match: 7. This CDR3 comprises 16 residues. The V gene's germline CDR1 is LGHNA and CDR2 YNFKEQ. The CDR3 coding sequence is TGTGCCAGCAGCCTAAATGGGCGGGAGAGCACAGATACGCAGTATTTT. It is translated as CASSLNGRESTDTQYF.

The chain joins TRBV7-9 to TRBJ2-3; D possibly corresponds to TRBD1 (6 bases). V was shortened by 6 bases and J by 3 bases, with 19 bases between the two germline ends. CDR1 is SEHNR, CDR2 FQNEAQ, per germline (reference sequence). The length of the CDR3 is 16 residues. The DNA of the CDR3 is TGTGCCAGCAGAAAGAACAGGGTTGAGAGAACAGATACGCAGTATTTT. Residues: CASRKNRVERTDTQYF.

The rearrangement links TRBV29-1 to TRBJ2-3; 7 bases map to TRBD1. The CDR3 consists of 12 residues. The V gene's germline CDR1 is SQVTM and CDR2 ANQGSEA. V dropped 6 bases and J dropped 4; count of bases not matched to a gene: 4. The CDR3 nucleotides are TGCAGCGTCACAGGGGTGTCAGATACGCAGTATTTT. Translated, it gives CSVTGVSDTQYF.

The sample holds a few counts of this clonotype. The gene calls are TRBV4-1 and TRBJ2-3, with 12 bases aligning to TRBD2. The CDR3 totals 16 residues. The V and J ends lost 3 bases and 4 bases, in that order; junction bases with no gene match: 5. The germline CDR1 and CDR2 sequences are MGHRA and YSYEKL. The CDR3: CASSHFPSGGADTQYF. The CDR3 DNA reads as TGCGCCAGCAGCCACTTCCCTAGCGGGGGGGCAGATACGCAGTATTTT.

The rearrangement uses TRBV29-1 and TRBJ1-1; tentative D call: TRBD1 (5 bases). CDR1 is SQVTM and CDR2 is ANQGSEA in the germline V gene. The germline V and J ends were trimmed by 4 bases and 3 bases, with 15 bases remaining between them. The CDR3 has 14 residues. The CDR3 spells CSVVIVAGYTEAFF. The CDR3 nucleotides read TGCAGCGTTGTCATCGTAGCAGGGTACACTGAAGCTTTCTTT.

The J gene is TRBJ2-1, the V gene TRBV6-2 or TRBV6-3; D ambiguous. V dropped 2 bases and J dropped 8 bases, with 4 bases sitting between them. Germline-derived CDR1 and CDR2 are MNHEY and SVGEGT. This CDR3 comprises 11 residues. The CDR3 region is CASSYTHEQFF. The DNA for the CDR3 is TGTGCCAGCAGTTACACCCATGAGCAGTTCTTC.

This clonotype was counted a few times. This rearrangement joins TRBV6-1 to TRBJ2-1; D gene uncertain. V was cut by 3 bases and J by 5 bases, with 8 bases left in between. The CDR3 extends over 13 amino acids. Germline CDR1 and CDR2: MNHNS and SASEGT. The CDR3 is CASSELGNNEQFF. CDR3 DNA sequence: TGTGCCAGCAGTGAGCTGGGGAACAATGAGCAGTTCTTC.

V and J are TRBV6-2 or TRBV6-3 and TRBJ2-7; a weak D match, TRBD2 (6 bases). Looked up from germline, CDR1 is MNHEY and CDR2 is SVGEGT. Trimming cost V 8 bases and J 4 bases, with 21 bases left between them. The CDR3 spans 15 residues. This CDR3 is CASRATGGVWYEQYF. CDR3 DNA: TGTGCCAGCCGAGCAACGGGCGGGGTGTGGTACGAGCAGTACTTC.

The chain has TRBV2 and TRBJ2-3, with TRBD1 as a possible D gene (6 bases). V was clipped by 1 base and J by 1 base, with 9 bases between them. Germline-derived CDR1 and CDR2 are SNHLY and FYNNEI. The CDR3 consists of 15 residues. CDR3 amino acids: CASSEGWGRTDTQYF. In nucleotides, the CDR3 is TGTGCCAGCAGTGAAGGTTGGGGGCGCACAGATACGCAGTATTTT.

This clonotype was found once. In DNA, the CDR3 is TGCGCCAGCAGCCCGTTGGGGACAGGGGCAGAGACCCAGTACTTC. Its protein product is CASSPLGTGAETQYF. V is TRBV5-1 and J is TRBJ2-5, with 10 bases fitting TRBD1. V shed 4 bases and J 4 bases; nucleotides not matched to a gene: 7. The germline CDR1 and CDR2 sequences are SGHRS and YFSETQ. CDR3 length equals 15 residues.